This TCR beta chain comes out of a study of blood T cell repertoires in COVID-19. On the study more broadly: Sites in the United States, Italy and Spain provided acute and convalescent COVID-19 samples. Nucleic acid was either cDNA or gDNA, and it came from T cells, B-cell-depleted T cells, or PBMCs.

V lost 4 bases and J lost 8, with 15 bases in between. This CDR3 spans 14 amino acids. In germline, CDR1 is SGHNT, CDR2 YYREEE (reference sequence). Per the authors' pipeline: Amplification of reference gene primers provided the estimated nucleated cell counts. The data were produced by immunoSEQ multiplex PCR, yet TCRdb's version contains in-frame clones alone and is incomplete. The D gene and trimming were derived from the DNA, and the V and J assignments and clone size from that table. The sample comprises approximately 50,000 clones, roughly 80% of which are singletons, and 17% rests with the top ten.

V gene TRBV5-4 combines with J gene TRBJ1-4; tentative D call: TRBD1 (5 bases). This sequence was found in a man aged 65 to 85 with active COVID-19. The sample comprised peripheral blood. CDR3 protein: CASSPSGAKEKLFF. CDR3 bases: TGTGCCAGCAGCCCCTCTGGGGCAAAGGAAAAACTGTTTTTT.